Each of the 28 T cell receptor beta chains below was sequenced from the same sample in a study of CD8+CD57+ T cells in acquired aplastic anemia. Selection for sequencing was limited to patients who had shown CD8+CD57+ cell expansion by flow cytometry. Profiling of TCR beta VDJ combinations and CDR3 sequences used genomic DNA as template. TCRdb called the reads again in MiXCR, with one record for every CDR3 protein. Seen here are roughly 240,000 distinct CDR3 sequences, around 43% observed once, and the top ten hold about 7.8%. The sequencing sample was made of sorted CD4+, CD8+, or CD8+CD57+ T cells (not recorded which) from PBMCs. All receptors come from a human donor with aplastic anemia.

Notes on this clonotype: The junction departs from the called germline gene at one end, perhaps through a read error. The J gene is TRBJ2-7, the V gene TRBV6-1; 9 nucleotides line up with TRBD2. From germline, CDR1 is MNHNS and CDR2 SASEGT. The CDR3 is 15 amino acids. The CDR3 DNA reads TGTGCCAGCAGTGAACGGAGCGGGAGGACCCACGAGCGGTACTTC. Translation gives CASSERSGRTHERYF.

At least ten counts were recorded for this clonotype. This chain links TRBV7-9 with TRBJ2-7; 10 positions match TRBD1. This CDR3 has 15 residues. Looked up from germline, CDR1 is SEHNR and CDR2 is FQNEAQ (reference sequence). V was clipped by 5 bases and J by 0 bases; unmatched bases: 4. CDR3: CASSPRTGGSYEQYF. The CDR3 region has the DNA TGTGCCAGCAGCCCCCGGACAGGGGGCTCCTACGAGCAGTACTTC.

The rearrangement uses TRBV20-1 and TRBJ1-2; 8 bases line up with TRBD1. There are 13 residues in the CDR3. V lost 3 bases and J lost 4; bases outside the gene matches: 4. Germline values: CDR1 DFQATT, CDR2 SNEGSKA (reference sequence). Written as DNA, the CDR3 is TGCAGTGCTAGGGGTGGACAGGGCTATGGCTACACCTTC. Translating gives CSARGGQGYGYTF.

This clonotype came up a few times. This may arise from a read error, as a much more abundant clone is one base away. This chain connects TRBV9 to TRBJ2-1; perhaps D is TRBD1 or TRBD2 (5 bases each). The germline V gene encodes CDR1 SGDLS and CDR2 YYNGEE. The V end was cut by 4 bases, the J end by 10 bases, with 21 bases between. The CDR3 consists of 15 residues. Written as DNA, the CDR3 is TGTGCCAGCAGCAGAGGGGACCCGCCTTCCTACGAGCAGTTCTTC. Protein product: CASSRGDPPSYEQFF.

This clonotype showed up just a few times. The chain employs TRBV10-3 and TRBJ1-6; 9 bases are a match to TRBD1. V trimming: 6 bases; J trimming: 7 bases; junction bases outside the gene matches: 4. The CDR3 covers 14 residues. Per the germline V gene, CDR1 is ENHRY and CDR2 is SYGVKD. The CDR3 nucleotides are TGTGCCATCAGGGGACAGGGAGGCAATTCACCCCTCCACTTT. This sequence encodes CAIRGQGGNSPLHF.

This clonotype was seen repeatedly, ten times or more. This chain links TRBV20-1 with TRBJ1-2; D possibly corresponds to TRBD1 (5 bases). The CDR3 length is 13 residues. Germline CDR1 and CDR2: DFQATT and SNEGSKA (reference sequence). Trimming took 3 bases from V and 4 from J, leaving 12 bases between them. CDR3 loop: CSARGGGGYGYTF. CDR3 coding DNA: TGCAGTGCTAGGGGTGGGGGGGGCTATGGCTACACCTTC.

This clonotype was observed a few times. The chain employs TRBV12-3 or TRBV12-4 and TRBJ2-7; TRBD2 matches 10 bases. The trim removed 4 bases at V and 2 bases at J, leaving 11 bases unmatched. CDR3 length: 17 amino acids. CDR3 nucleotides: TGTGCCAGCAGTTGGGGTTATGGCAGCGGGGGGGCCTACGAGCAGTACTTC. It is translated as CASSWGYGSGGAYEQYF.

This clonotype came up many times. The rearrangement joins TRBV5-1 to TRBJ2-1, with 9 bases that match TRBD1. This CDR3 is 17 amino acids long. V gave up 1 base and J gave up 7 bases; unmatched junction bases: 12. In germline, CDR1 is SGHRS, CDR2 YFSETQ. The CDR3 bases are TGCGCCAGCAGCTTGAGCTGGGGGACAGGGATTGTGAATGAGCAGTTCTTC. Its protein product is CASSLSWGTGIVNEQFF. Looking up the rest from reference TRBV5-1 and TRBJ2-1 gives the full variable domain: KAGVTQTPRYLIKTRGQQVTLSCSPISGHRSVSWYQQTPGQGLQFLFEYFSETQRNKGNFPGRFSGRQFSNSRSEMNVSTLELGDSALYLCASSLSWGTGIVNEQFFGPGTRLTVL.

The rearrangement uses TRBV12-3 or TRBV12-4 and TRBJ1-2; 10 positions agree with TRBD1. This CDR3 spans 16 amino acids. Losses at the gene ends were 3 bases for V and 8 bases for J; bases not matched to a gene: 12. The CDR3 DNA is TGTGCCAGCAGTTTGCTGGGACAGGGGAATCGAAGGGGCTACACCTTC. This sequence encodes CASSLLGQGNRRGYTF.

This chain uses TRBV19 with TRBJ2-1; 7 bases are a match to TRBD2. Germline V gene sequence: CDR1 LNHDA, CDR2 SQIVND (reference sequence). V gave up 5 bases and J gave up 12 bases; unmatched junction bases: 10. The CDR3 totals 13 residues. In DNA form, the CDR3 reads TGTGCCAGTAGTGATCCCCTAGCGGCCCGGCAGTTCTTC. It encodes CASSDPLAARQFF.

Ten or more counts support this clonotype. The CDR3 carries no conserved terminal phenylalanine or tryptophan, so it likely arises from a read error. V usage is TRBV10-2 and J usage is TRBJ1-6, with D hard to call. V lost 0 bases, J lost 4 bases, and 10 bases lay in between. The CDR3 spans 16 residues. The germline gives CDR1 WSHSY, CDR2 SAAADI. This chain's CDR3 is CASSESEGFYNSPLHL. The CDR3 DNA follows: TGCGCCAGCAGTGAGTCTGAAGGATTTTATAATTCACCCCTCCACCTT.

This clonotype has ten or more counts. J is TRBJ1-6 and V is TRBV24-1; D is unresolved. V was shortened by 5 bases and J by 5 bases, with 15 bases between the two germline ends. Germline CDR1 is KGHDR and CDR2 is SFDVKD. CDR3 size: 16 residues. Here the CDR3 reads CATSGRKDINNSPLHF. CDR3 DNA sequence: TGTGCCACCAGTGGACGGAAAGATATTAATAATTCACCCCTCCACTTT.

The rearrangement joins TRBV7-2 to TRBJ2-1, with 11 bases matching TRBD2. CDR3 size: 15 residues. V lost 3 bases, J lost 7 bases, and 5 bases stayed unmatched. The germline V gene has CDR1 SGHTA and CDR2 FQGNSA. The CDR3 loop reads CASSFSGGALNEQFF. The DNA of the CDR3 is TGTGCCAGCAGCTTTAGCGGGGGGGCGTTAAATGAGCAGTTCTTC.

This clonotype was seen a few times. J is TRBJ2-7 and V is TRBV29-1; D unresolved. The CDR3 is 13 amino acids. Trimming cost V 3 bases and J 3 bases, with 12 bases left between them. Per the germline V gene, CDR1 is SQVTM and CDR2 is ANQGSEA. CDR3 in amino acids: CSVDDGLGYEQYF. Written as DNA, the CDR3 is TGCAGCGTTGATGATGGTTTAGGCTACGAGCAGTACTTC.

This clonotype was found many times. The chain carries TRBV27 and TRBJ2-7; 8 bases agree with TRBD1. Germline assignment: CDR1 MNHEY and CDR2 SMNVEV (reference sequence). The CDR3 extends over 12 amino acids. The V gene end was trimmed by 6 bases and the J gene end by 4 bases; junction bases not matched to a gene: 2. The CDR3 DNA is TGTGCCAGCAGACGACAGGGGTACGAGCAGTACTTC. Its translation: CASRRQGYEQYF.

The chain carries TRBV7-9 and TRBJ1-1, with 7 bases aligning to TRBD1. The germline V gene has CDR1 SEHNR and CDR2 FQNEAQ (reference sequence). The CDR3 spans 13 residues. V shed 10 bases and J 5 bases; nucleotides not matched to a gene: 10. For the CDR3, the DNA is TGTGCCATGAAAGGGGGCCAGGGGACTGAAGCTTTCTTT. Its translation: CAMKGGQGTEAFF.

The chain combines TRBV13 with TRBJ2-2; D remains ambiguous. The CDR3 contains 13 residues. Germline V CDR1 and CDR2: PRHDT, FYEKMQ (reference sequence). V lost 5 bases and J 5 bases, leaving 9 bases between the germline ends. Here the CDR3 reads CASSERRTGELFF. The DNA of the CDR3 is TGTGCCAGCAGCGAGAGAAGGACCGGGGAGCTGTTTTTT.

This clonotype was picked up many times. The chain is built from TRBV19 and TRBJ1-5; D not certain. Between the trimmed V and J ends, which lost 8 bases and 9 bases, there was a span of 17 bases. Germline lookup yields CDR1 LNHDA and CDR2 SQIVND (reference sequence). The CDR3 spans 13 residues. CDR3 loop: CASLESESGPQHF. DNA for the CDR3: TGTGCCAGTCTGGAATCGGAAAGTGGGCCCCAGCATTTT.

The rearrangement uses TRBV20-1 and TRBJ2-1; possible D gene TRBD2, 7 bases. In germline, CDR1 is DFQATT, CDR2 SNEGSKA (reference sequence). The CDR3 is 14 residues long. V was clipped by 0 bases and J by 12 bases, with 18 bases between them. This CDR3 is CSARDRGGRNTQFF. The CDR3 nucleotides read TGCAGTGCTAGAGATAGGGGGGGTAGGAATACGCAGTTCTTC.

This sequence joins TRBV9 and TRBJ2-6; D is tentatively TRBD1 or TRBD2 (5 bases each). V gave up 3 bases and J gave up 0 bases, with 13 bases separating them. In germline, CDR1 is SGDLS, CDR2 YYNGEE. The CDR3 is made up of 17 amino acids. CDR3 sequence reads: CASSEEGTPSGANVLTF. The CDR3 bases are TGTGCCAGCAGCGAGGAAGGGACGCCCTCTGGGGCCAACGTCCTGACTTTC.

Turning to this clonotype: A much larger clone differs from this one at a single base, so this may be a read error. V usage is TRBV7-9 and J usage is TRBJ2-1; 11 bases are shared with TRBD2. The CDR3 loop spans 13 amino acids. Unmatched junction bases numbered 7, after V lost 8 bases and J lost 10 bases. Per the germline V gene, CDR1 is SEHNR and CDR2 is FQNEAQ (reference sequence). The CDR3 loop is CASCKLAGVEQFF. The CDR3 DNA reads TGTGCCAGCTGTAAACTAGCGGGGGTGGAGCAGTTCTTC.

The chain joins TRBV25-1 to TRBJ1-6; D may be TRBD1 (5 bases). Germline V gene data show CDR1 as MGHDK and CDR2 as SYGVNS. This CDR3 is built from 14 residues. The ends were cut back, 3 bases at V and 9 bases at J, with 12 bases in the middle. The CDR3 loop reads CASSDGGSGSPLHF. DNA of the CDR3: TGTGCCAGCAGTGACGGGGGTAGCGGTTCACCCCTCCACTTT.

This chain joins TRBV2 and TRBJ1-1, with 10 bases lining up with TRBD1. The length of the CDR3 is 15 residues. Germline V gene sequence: CDR1 SNHLY, CDR2 FYNNEI. V shed 6 bases and J 1 base; nucleotides not matched to a gene: 5. The CDR3 sequence: CASSLGQGWNTEAFF. The DNA for the CDR3 is TGTGCCAGCAGCCTGGGACAGGGGTGGAACACTGAAGCTTTCTTT.

This chain uses TRBV25-1 with TRBJ1-3, with D uncertain. CDR1 is MGHDK and CDR2 is SYGVNS in the germline V gene. This CDR3 has 17 residues. V lost 4 bases and J 1 base, leaving 17 bases between the germline ends. The CDR3 here is CASSAPKIIGSGNTIYF. The CDR3 region has the DNA TGTGCCAGCAGTGCACCTAAAATCATCGGGTCTGGAAACACCATATATTTT. Full variable domain (outside the CDR3, taken from reference TRBV25-1 and TRBJ1-3): EADIYQTPRYLVIGTGKKITLECSQTMGHDKMYWYQQDPGMELHLIHYSYGVNSTEKGDLSSESTVSRIRTEHFPLTLESARPSHTSQYLCASSAPKIIGSGNTIYFGEGSWLTVV.

The J gene is TRBJ1-1, the V gene TRBV3-1; no clear D. V lost 5 bases to trimming and J lost 3 bases, with 10 bases between them. This CDR3 region has 13 residues. Germline V lookup: CDR1 LGHDT, CDR2 YNNKEL (reference sequence). The CDR3 DNA reads as TGTGCCAGCAGCTCAGAGCCGTACACTGAAGCTTTCTTT. Its protein product is CASSSEPYTEAFF.

There are a few counts of this clonotype. The V gene is TRBV5-1, the J gene TRBJ1-3; tentatively, D is TRBD1 (5 bases). The V end lost 4 bases, the J end lost 1 base, and 15 bases lay between the germline ends. CDR1 is SGHRS, CDR2 YFSETQ, per germline. This CDR3 region has 16 residues. The CDR3 DNA is TGCGCCAGCAGCCCCTACCGGGGGGATTCTGGAAACACCATATATTTT. Its translation is CASSPYRGDSGNTIYF.

This clonotype was seen many times. V gene TRBV13 combines with J gene TRBJ1-5; D is perhaps TRBD1 (6 bases). V lost 1 base and J 1 base, leaving 8 bases between the germline ends. The CDR3 contains 15 residues. CDR1 is PRHDT and CDR2 is FYEKMQ in the germline V gene (reference sequence). Here the CDR3 reads CASSLDRVSNQPQHF. CDR3 DNA sequence: TGTGCCAGCAGCTTAGACAGGGTGAGCAATCAGCCCCAGCATTTT.

This rearrangement joins TRBV7-2 to TRBJ2-1, with 8 bases fitting TRBD1. The CDR3 consists of 14 residues. V was clipped by 4 bases and J by 9 bases; unmatched bases: 8. Germline V gene data show CDR1 as SGHTA and CDR2 as FQGNSA. As DNA, the CDR3 is TGTGCCAGCAGCTCATATGGACAGGGAGGTGAGCAGTTCTTC. It is translated as CASSSYGQGGEQFF.